Below are 4 T cell receptor beta chains sequenced from a single sample in a study of cytomegalovirus exposure and HLA in healthy donors. PCR used 60 Vbeta primers and 13 Jbeta primers. Sequencing was performed with immunoSEQ multiplex PCR; in TCRdb, only in-frame clones are kept and a portion is missing. The sample lists about 36,000 clones, 45% to 55% occurring once. The sequenced sample consisted of PBMCs. All receptors come from a woman aged 35 to 49 in good health and CMV-seropositive.

This chain connects TRBV9 to TRBJ1-5; a possible D gene is TRBD1 (5 bases). CDR3 length: 13 amino acids. With 7 bases removed from V and 4 bases from J, the gap between germline ends came to 12 bases. CDR1 is SGDLS, CDR2 YYNGEE, per germline. CDR3 coding DNA: TGTGCCAGCGGATATGGGGGGAATCAGCCCCAGCATTTT. Translation gives CASGYGGNQPQHF. The variable domain in full, with the rest retrieved from reference TRBV9 and TRBJ1-5, is DSGVTQTPKHLITATGQRVTLRCSPRSGDLSVYWYQQSLDQGLQFLIQYYNGEERAKGNILERFSAQQFPDLHSELNLSSLELGDSALYFCASGYGGNQPQHFGDGTRLSIL.

J is TRBJ1-2 and V is TRBV12-2; the table calls TRBD1, which could not be checked here. TRBV12-2 corresponds to a pseudogene. The CDR3 runs to 12 residues. The CDR3 DNA sequence: TGTGCAAGTCGCCCCCCAGGGGATGGCTACACCTTC. As protein: CASRPPGDGYTF.

The chain couples TRBV30 to TRBJ2-7; D might be TRBD1 (5 bases). V lost 0 bases and J 0 bases, leaving 12 bases between the germline ends. This CDR3 has 15 residues. Per the germline V gene, CDR1 is GTSNPN and CDR2 is SVGIG (reference sequence). DNA for the CDR3: TGTGCCTGGAGTGTAGGATCAGGGAACTCCTACGAGCAGTACTTC. It translates to CAWSVGSGNSYEQYF.

The rearrangement links TRBV19 to TRBJ1-6; TRBD1 matches 7 bases. V was clipped by 3 bases and J by 10 bases; unmatched bases: 3. Germline-derived CDR1 and CDR2 are LNHDA and SQIVND (reference sequence). The CDR3 extends over 13 amino acids. CDR3 sequence reads: CASSIAGGSPLHF. CDR3 DNA sequence: TGTGCCAGTAGTATCGCAGGGGGGTCACCCCTCCACTTT.